Reported below is one TCR beta chain. What this receptor recognizes is not known. Within one base of it there is no much larger clone, and no base qualities were kept. The library was built by means of the immunoSEQ multiplex PCR assay. RNA was extracted from all samples and reverse transcribed into cDNA, which served as template for TCR sequencing. First-strand cDNA was synthesized with SuperScript III using a 2:1 mix of oligo-dT and random hexamers. A synthetic immune receptor repertoire was used to measure amplification bias, and any remaining bias was corrected computationally. Turning to the authors' computational methods: Raw reads were preprocessed for error removal, and CDR3 was defined according to IMGT conventions as running from the conserved cysteine to phenylalanine. Clonality was computed by normalizing Shannon entropy by log2 of the number of productive unique TCRs and subtracting the result from 1. CD4 or CD8 identity of scalp clones was inferred by cross-referencing scalp TCRbeta sequences with sorted blood CD4 and CD8 repertoires. In TCRdb, the immuneACCESS table is reduced to in-frame sequences with V and J assigned. These tables do not hold every clone; where another copy was compared, an unresolved V gene accounts for under half, and the others remain unexplained. V and J calls and clone size are those listed in that table; D and trimming were worked out from the DNA. The sample table shows roughly 110,000 clones, and around 54% are seen once. Jointly, the top ten make up under 3.5% of the sample.

This entry comes from a study of CD8+ T cells in alopecia areata (dated by TCRdb to 2016 to 2019). A note on the overall study: The treated patients, all with moderate-to-severe alopecia areata, were enrolled in an open-label pilot trial of oral tofacitinib given at 5 to 10 mg twice daily. Patients stayed on tofacitinib for 6 to 18 months and then had 6 months of follow-up off drug so that delayed response and recurrence could be assessed. For the treated patients, the SALT score, which quantifies what percentage of scalp surface area is affected, served as the measure of disease severity. High-throughput TCRbeta sequencing was used to examine T cell clonal expansion in alopecia areata in both the C3H/HeJ mouse model and human patients. Scalp tissue and sorted CD4+ and CD8+ peripheral blood T cells from patchy and totalis/universalis alopecia areata patients and from healthy controls were covered by human TCRbeta sequencing. Biopsies were taken from tofacitinib-treated patients at baseline and again at 4 and 24 weeks into treatment, and several of those patients also had a later scalp biopsy. Scalp clonality was compared among normal scalp (n=4), patchy alopecia areata scalp (n=8), and alopecia totalis/universalis scalp (n=8). RNA was extracted with the PAXgene miRNA kit for fixed scalp, the miRNeasy kit for PBMCs, and the RNeasy kit for mouse skin. Amplification of TCRbeta CDR3 regions was done by immunoSEQ multiplex PCR using 35 Vbeta forward primers and 13 Jbeta reverse primers. General findings and caveats noted by the study authors: During tofacitinib treatment, many expanded lesional clones remained in scalp and blood, and this persistence may partly explain relapse after treatment is stopped. Because the treated cohort was small and included a single nonresponder, larger studies are needed to assess links between baseline CD8+ expansion and response. Resident alphabeta T cells in normal human skin are also sequenced, complicating scalp TCR repertoire analysis, unlike mouse skin dominated by gammadelta T cells. Shared TCR sequences between patients were less evident than in mice, which may be partly attributable to HLA diversity in the patient population. Tofacitinib significantly decreased scalp clonality and the number of expanded CD8+ clones among the top 100 scalp clones. Compared with normal scalp, lesional scalp, particularly in alopecia totalis/universalis, had higher clonality and more expanded CD8+ clones, which suggests antigenic drive.

In light of the paper, this sample's time point label describes: roughly 24 weeks on oral tofacitinib. The sample's treatment or condition label, decoded: oral pan-JAK inhibitor, 5-10 mg twice daily. Peripheral blood and lesional scalp punch biopsies were obtained from patients with alopecia areata. After PBMCs were isolated by density centrifugation and stained for CD3, CD4 and CD8, a FACSAria was used to sort CD4+ and CD8+ T cells. The CDR3 contains 15 residues, cysteine and phenylalanine counted. Only the CDR3 portion is preserved as DNA: 45 bases, with reading frame beginning at the first base. The germline ends are 14 bases apart after V is trimmed by 4 bases and J by 4 bases. In the germline V gene, CDR1 corresponds to KGHSH and CDR2 to LQKENI.

Source: CD4+ T cells sorted from blood, taken at week 24, from a patient treated with tofacitinib. This receptor chain uses TRBV18 and TRBJ1-5, with TRBD1 perhaps the D gene, on 6 matching bases. This sequence originates from a human donor with alopecia areata. The CDR3: CASSQSGQLNQPQHF. The DNA reads as follows: TGTGCCAGCTCACAGTCGGGACAACTAAATCAGCCCCAGCATTTT.